The 3 T cell receptor beta chains presented below share a single source sample, sequenced in a study of blood T cell repertoires in COVID-19. The table came from immunoSEQ multiplex PCR; TCRdb's copy has only in-frame clones and leaves some out. Among about 48,000 clones listed, approximately 89% were seen once. The source material was peripheral blood. The source of these receptors is a woman older than 75 with acute or convalescent COVID-19.

This clone is a singleton in its sample. V is TRBV5-1 and J is TRBJ2-6, with no clear D. Germline V gives CDR1 SGHRS, CDR2 YFSETQ. The CDR3 runs 18 residues. Deletions cut 4 bases from V and 0 bases from J, with 17 bases between. CDR3 bases: TGCGCCAGCAGCCCTCAGCCATCTCACAGCTCTGGGGCCAACGTCCTGACTTTC. Encoded protein: CASSPQPSHSSGANVLTF.

The rearrangement joins TRBV2 to TRBJ2-7; a possible D gene is TRBD1 (7 bases). V lost 7 bases and J lost 4, with 20 bases in between. The CDR3 sequence is 15 residues long. Looked up from germline, CDR1 is SNHLY and CDR2 is FYNNEI. CDR3 residues: CASTEGQGGLYEQYF. The CDR3 nucleotides are TGTGCCAGCACCGAGGGGCAGGGGGGATTGTACGAGCAGTACTTC.

V and J are TRBV4-1 and TRBJ1-5; TRBD1 might be the D (5 bases). Germline values: CDR1 MGHRA, CDR2 YSYEKL. V gave up 2 bases and J gave up 1 base, with 12 bases separating them. There are 16 residues in the CDR3. The chain's CDR3 is CASSQSGRGSNQPQHF. CDR3 DNA: TGCGCCAGCAGCCAATCTGGGAGGGGCAGCAATCAGCCCCAGCATTTT.